This TCR beta chain is from a study of metastatic and nonmetastatic thyroid tumors. Study background: From malignant and benign thyroid patients, repertoires in blood and in tumor or nodule tissue were compared. Study observations and caveats: Benign nodules were reported to have significantly lower TCR beta diversity than malignant thyroid tumors, in blood and tumor.

In the authors' workflow: Using the CDR3 differences seen across clinicopathological groups, the authors built a distant-metastasis classifier for papillary thyroid cancer, which was meant to discriminate distant-metastatic patients. Using MiXCR, TCRdb reanalyzed the PCR reads. The V and J calls follow TCRdb's processing rather than the paper's. Found here are 15,000 to 20,000 clones, around a third of them singletons; the top ten hold 8% to 10%. No patient received treatment before thyroid surgery. The junction had 10 bases not matched to a gene; V was cut back by 3 bases and J by 3 bases. The CDR3 is 17 amino acids. The germline CDR1 and CDR2 sequences are MNHEY and SVGEGT. By share, this clone ranks as medium-sized (0.01 to 0.1%). Its specificity is not known.

The receptor's source is a male donor with papillary thyroid cancer or a benign thyroid nodule (not recorded which). Some clones in this sample may be carry-over from other donors' samples. Material for sequencing was tumor tissue. The chain links TRBV6-2 or TRBV6-3 to TRBJ2-5; 10 bases match TRBD1. CDR3 DNA: TGTGCCAGCAGTTATTGGCTTGGGACAGGGGATGAAGAGACCCAGTACTTC. Protein sequence: CASSYWLGTGDEETQYF.